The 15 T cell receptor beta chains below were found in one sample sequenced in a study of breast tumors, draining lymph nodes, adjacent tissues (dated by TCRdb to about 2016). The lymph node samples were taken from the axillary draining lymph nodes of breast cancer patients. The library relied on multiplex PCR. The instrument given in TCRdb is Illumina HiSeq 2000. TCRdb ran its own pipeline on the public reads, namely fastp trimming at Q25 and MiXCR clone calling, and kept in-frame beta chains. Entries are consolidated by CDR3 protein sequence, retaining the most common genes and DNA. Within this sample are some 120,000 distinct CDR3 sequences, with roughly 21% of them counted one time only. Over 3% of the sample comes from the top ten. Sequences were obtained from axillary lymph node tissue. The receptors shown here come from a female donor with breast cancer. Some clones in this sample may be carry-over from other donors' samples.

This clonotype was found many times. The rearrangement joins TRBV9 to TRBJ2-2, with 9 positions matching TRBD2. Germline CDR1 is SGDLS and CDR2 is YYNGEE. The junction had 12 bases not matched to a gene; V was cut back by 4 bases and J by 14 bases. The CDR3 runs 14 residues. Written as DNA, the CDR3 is TGTGCCAGCAGCTCCCGGACTAGCGAAAAGGATCTGTTTTTT. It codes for CASSSRTSEKDLFF.

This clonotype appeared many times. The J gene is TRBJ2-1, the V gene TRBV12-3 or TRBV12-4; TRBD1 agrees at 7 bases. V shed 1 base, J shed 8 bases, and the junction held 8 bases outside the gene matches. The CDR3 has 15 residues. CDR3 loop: CASSLEVGGLDEQFF. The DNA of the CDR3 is TGTGCCAGCAGTTTAGAGGTAGGGGGCTTAGATGAGCAGTTCTTC.

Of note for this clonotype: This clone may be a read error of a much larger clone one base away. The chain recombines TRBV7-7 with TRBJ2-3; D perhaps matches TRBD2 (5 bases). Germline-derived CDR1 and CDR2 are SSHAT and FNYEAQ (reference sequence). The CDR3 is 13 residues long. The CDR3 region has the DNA TGTGCTAGCAGCCTTAGCGCCGCAGGTACGCAGTATTTT. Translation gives CASSLSAAGTQYF.

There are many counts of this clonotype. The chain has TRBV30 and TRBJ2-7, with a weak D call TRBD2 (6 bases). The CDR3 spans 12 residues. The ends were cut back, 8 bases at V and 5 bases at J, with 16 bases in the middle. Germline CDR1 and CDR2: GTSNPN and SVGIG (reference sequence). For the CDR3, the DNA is TGTGCCCGGTATTCAGGGAGGAACGAGCAGTACTTC. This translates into CARYSGRNEQYF.

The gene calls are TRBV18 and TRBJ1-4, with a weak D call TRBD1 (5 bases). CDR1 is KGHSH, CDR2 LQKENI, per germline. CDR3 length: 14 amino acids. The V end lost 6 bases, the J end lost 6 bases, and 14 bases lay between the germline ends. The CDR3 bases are TGTGCCAGCTCGTCGCGGGTGGGGGATGAAAAACTGTTTTTT. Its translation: CASSSRVGDEKLFF.

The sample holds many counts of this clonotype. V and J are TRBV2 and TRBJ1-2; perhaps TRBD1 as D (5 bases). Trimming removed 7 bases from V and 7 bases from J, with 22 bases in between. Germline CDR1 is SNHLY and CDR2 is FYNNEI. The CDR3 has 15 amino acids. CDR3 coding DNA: TGTGCCAGCAAGGAGGATACAGGTGGGCAAGGTGGCTACACCTTC. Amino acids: CASKEDTGGQGGYTF.

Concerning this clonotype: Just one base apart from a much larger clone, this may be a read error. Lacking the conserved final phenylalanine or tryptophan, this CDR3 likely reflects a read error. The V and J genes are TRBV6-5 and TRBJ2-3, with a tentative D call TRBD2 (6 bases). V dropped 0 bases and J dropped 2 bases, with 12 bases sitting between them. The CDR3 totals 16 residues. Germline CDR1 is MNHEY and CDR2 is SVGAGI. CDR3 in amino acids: CASSYSGRGNTDTQYL. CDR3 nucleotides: TGTGCCAGCAGTTACTCAGGGCGGGGAAACACAGATACGCAGTATCTT.

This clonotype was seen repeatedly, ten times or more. CDR3 DNA: TGTGCCAGCAGGGGACAGCGGTCAGTGGCTGGGGCCAACGTCCTGACTTTC. It codes for CASRGQRSVAGANVLTF. The V call is TRBV6-4, the J call TRBJ2-6, with 7 bases fitting TRBD1. The V gene's germline CDR1 is MRHNA and CDR2 SNTAGT. This CDR3 spans 17 amino acids. Germline trimming cut 6 bases from V and 2 bases from J; bases unmatched to any gene: 10.

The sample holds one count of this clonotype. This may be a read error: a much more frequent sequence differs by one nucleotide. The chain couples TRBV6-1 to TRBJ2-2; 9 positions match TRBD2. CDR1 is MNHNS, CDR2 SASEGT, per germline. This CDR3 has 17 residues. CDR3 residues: CASSAVAGALNAGELFF. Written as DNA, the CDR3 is TGTGCCAGCAGTGCGGTAGCGGGAGCCCTGAACGCCGGGGAGCTGTTTTTT.

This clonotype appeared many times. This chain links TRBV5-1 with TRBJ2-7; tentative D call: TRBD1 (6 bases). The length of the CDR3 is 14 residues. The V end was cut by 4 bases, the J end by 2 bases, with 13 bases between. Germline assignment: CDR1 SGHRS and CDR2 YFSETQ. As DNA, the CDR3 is TGCGCCAGCAGCGTGGACAGTGGGACCTACGAGCAGTACTTC. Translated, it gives CASSVDSGTYEQYF. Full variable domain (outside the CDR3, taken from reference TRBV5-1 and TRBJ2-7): KAGVTQTPRYLIKTRGQQVTLSCSPISGHRSVSWYQQTPGQGLQFLFEYFSETQRNKGNFPGRFSGRQFSNSRSEMNVSTLELGDSALYLCASSVDSGTYEQYFGPGTRLTVT.

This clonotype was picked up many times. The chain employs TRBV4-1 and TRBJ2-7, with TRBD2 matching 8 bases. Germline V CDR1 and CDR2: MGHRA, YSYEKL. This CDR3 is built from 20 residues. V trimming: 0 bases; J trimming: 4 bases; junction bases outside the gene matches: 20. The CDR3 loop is CASSQERGSGSGRASYEQYF. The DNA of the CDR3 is TGCGCCAGCAGCCAAGAAAGGGGCAGTGGGAGCGGGAGAGCATCATACGAGCAGTACTTC.

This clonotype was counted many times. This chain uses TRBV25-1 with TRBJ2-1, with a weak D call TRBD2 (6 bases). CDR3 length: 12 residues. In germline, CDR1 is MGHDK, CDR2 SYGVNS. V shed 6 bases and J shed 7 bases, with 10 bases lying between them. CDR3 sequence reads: CASRGDLNEQFF. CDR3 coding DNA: TGTGCCAGCAGGGGGGACTTAAATGAGCAGTTCTTC.

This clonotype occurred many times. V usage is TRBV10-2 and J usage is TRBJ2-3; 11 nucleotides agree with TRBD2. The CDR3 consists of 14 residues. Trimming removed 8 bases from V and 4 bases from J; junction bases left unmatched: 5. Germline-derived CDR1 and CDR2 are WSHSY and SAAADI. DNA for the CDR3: TGCGCCAGCTATAGCGGGAGGGCCGCAGATACGCAGTATTTT. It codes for CASYSGRAADTQYF.

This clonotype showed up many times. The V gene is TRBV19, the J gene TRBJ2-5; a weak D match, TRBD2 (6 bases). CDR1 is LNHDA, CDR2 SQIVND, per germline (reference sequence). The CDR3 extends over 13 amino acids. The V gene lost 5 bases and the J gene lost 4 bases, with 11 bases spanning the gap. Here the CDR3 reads CASSGGMGETQYF. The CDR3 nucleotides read TGTGCCAGTAGTGGCGGGATGGGAGAGACCCAGTACTTC.

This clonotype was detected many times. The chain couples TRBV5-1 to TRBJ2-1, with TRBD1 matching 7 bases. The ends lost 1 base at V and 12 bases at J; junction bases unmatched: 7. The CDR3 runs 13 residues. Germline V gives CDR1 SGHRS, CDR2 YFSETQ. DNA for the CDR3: TGCGCCAGCAGCTTGTTGAGGGACAGTTGGCAGTTCTTC. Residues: CASSLLRDSWQFF.